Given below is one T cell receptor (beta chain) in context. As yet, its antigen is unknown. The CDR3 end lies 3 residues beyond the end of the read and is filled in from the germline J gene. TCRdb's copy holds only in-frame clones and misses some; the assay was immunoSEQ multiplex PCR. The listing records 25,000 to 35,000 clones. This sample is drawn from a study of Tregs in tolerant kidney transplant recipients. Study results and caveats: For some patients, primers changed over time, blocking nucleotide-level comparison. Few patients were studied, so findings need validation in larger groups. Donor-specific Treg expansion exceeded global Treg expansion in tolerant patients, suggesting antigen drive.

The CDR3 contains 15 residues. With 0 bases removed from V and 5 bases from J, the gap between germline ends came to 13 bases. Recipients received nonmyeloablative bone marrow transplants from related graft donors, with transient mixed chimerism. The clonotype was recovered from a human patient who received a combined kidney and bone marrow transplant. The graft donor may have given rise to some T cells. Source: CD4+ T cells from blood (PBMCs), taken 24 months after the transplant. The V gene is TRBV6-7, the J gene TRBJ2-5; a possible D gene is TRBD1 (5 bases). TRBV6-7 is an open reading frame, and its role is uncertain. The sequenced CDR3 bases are TGTGCCAGCAGTTACTCGATACTTTACAGGGAGACC. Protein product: CASSYSILYRET. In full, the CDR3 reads CASSYSILYRETQYF.